These T cell receptor beta chains were read from a single sample in a study of somatic mutations in cytotoxic T cells in rheumatoid arthritis. The repertoire was sequenced with immunoSEQ multiplex PCR; TCRdb's copy has only in-frame clones and lacks some. Of 6,000 to 9,000 clones listed, over 70% are singletons. Sequencing was done on a sample of CD8+ T cells sorted from blood. The receptor source for this set is an adult with rheumatoid arthritis. CDR3s include the opening cysteine and the closing phenylalanine or tryptophan. Each record gives: clone size, V gene, J gene, D gene, CDR3 DNA, CDR3 protein. A D gene is named only where the DNA matches it firmly. Where a row states a size, it is once, few, many or the class of an expanded clone; other rows omit it.

size: NA
V: TRBV5-1
J: TRBJ1-1
D: TRBD1
DNA: TGCGCCAGCAGCCTTGGACAGGGGGCAGTTGAAGCTTTCTTT
CDR3: CASSLGQGAVEAFF

size: NA
V: TRBV14
J: TRBJ1-5
D: NA
DNA: TGTGCCAGCAGCTACCGGGACAAGAAGGGGACCCAGCATTTT
CDR3: CASSYRDKKGTQHF

size: NA
V: TRBV5-1
J: TRBJ2-5
D: NA
DNA: TGCGCCAGCAGCTTGCAGCAAGAGACCCAGTACTTC
CDR3: CASSLQQETQYF

size: NA
V: TRBV9
J: TRBJ2-2
D: NA
DNA: TGTGCCAGCAGCGTAGAAGGGGAGCTGTTTTTT
CDR3: CASSVEGELFF

size: medium-sized
V: TRBV19
J: TRBJ2-1
D: NA
DNA: TGTGCCAGTAGTCTGGGGGGGCCGGGCAATGAGCAGTTCTTC
CDR3: CASSLGGPGNEQFF

size: NA
V: TRBV6-1
J: TRBJ1-1
D: NA
DNA: TGTGCCAGCAAGGGCGCGGCAGGTTGGACTGAAGCTTTCTTT
CDR3: CASKGAAGWTEAFF

size: NA
V: TRBV7-9
J: TRBJ2-5
D: NA
DNA: TGTGCCAGCAGCTTAGTGCGTAGTGAAGAGACCCAGTACTTC
CDR3: CASSLVRSEETQYF

size: once
V: TRBV21-1
J: TRBJ1-1
D: NA
DNA: TGTGCCAGCAGCAACCGGGACAGGGGGCGAGACACTGAAGCTTTCTTT
CDR3: CASSNRDRGRDTEAFF

size: NA
V: TRBV14
J: TRBJ2-7
D: NA
DNA: TGTGCCAGCAGCCACGGACGCAATCCCCTTTACGAGCAGTACTTC
CDR3: CASSHGRNPLYEQYF

size: NA
V: TRBV29-1
J: TRBJ2-2
D: NA
DNA: TGCAGCGCTCTCGACAGGGAGGGGGCCGGGGAGCTGTTTTTT
CDR3: CSALDREGAGELFF

size: NA
V: TRBV7-2
J: TRBJ2-7
D: NA
DNA: TGTGCCAGCAGCCTTGGGGGGGGCGGTTCCTACGAGCAGTACTTC
CDR3: CASSLGGGGSYEQYF

size: few
V: TRBV10-2
J: TRBJ2-2
D: NA
DNA: TGCGCCAGCAGTGAGTCGATGGACTTAAACACCGGGGAGCTGTTTTTT
CDR3: CASSESMDLNTGELFF

size: NA
V: TRBV4-3
J: TRBJ2-7
D: TRBD1
DNA: TGCGCCAGCAGCCCCCAATTTCCGGGACAGGGTTTCGTGGAGCAGTACTTC
CDR3: CASSPQFPGQGFVEQYF

size: NA
V: TRBV11-2
J: TRBJ2-3
D: NA
DNA: TGTGCCAGCAGCGCCAACAGGGCCACAGATACGCAGTATTTT
CDR3: CASSANRATDTQYF

size: NA
V: TRBV7-6
J: TRBJ2-1
D: TRBD2
DNA: TGTGCCAGCAGCACCGGTATGGGGGAGGGCGATGAGCAGTTCTTC
CDR3: CASSTGMGEGDEQFF

size: NA
V: TRBV7-2
J: TRBJ1-2
D: NA
DNA: TGTGCCAGCAGCTTAGGGGGACTAGGGAGGTCCTATGGCTACACCTTC
CDR3: CASSLGGLGRSYGYTF

size: NA
V: TRBV5-6
J: TRBJ2-3
D: NA
DNA: TGTGCCAGCAGCTTGGCGGCGGGGGCACCGAGAGATACGCAGTATTTT
CDR3: CASSLAAGAPRDTQYF

size: NA
V: TRBV9
J: TRBJ2-1
D: TRBD1
DNA: TGTGCCAGCAGCCAAACAGGGGACGGAGGTTCCTACAATGAGCAGTTCTTC
CDR3: CASSQTGDGGSYNEQFF

size: NA
V: TRBV19
J: TRBJ2-2
D: NA
DNA: TGTGCCAGTAGTCATGACGGGGAGCTGTTTTTT
CDR3: CASSHDGELFF

size: once
V: TRBV2
J: TRBJ1-2
D: NA
DNA: TGTGCCAGCCACAGGATTAACTATGGCTACACCTTC
CDR3: CASHRINYGYTF

size: NA
V: TRBV19
J: TRBJ1-6
D: NA
DNA: TGTGCCAGTAGCCCGATCTTTCGGGGTAATAATTCACCCCTCCACTTT
CDR3: CASSPIFRGNNSPLHF

size: NA
V: TRBV11-2
J: TRBJ1-1
D: TRBD1
DNA: TGTGCCAGCAGCTCGACAGGGGGCCTGGCTGAAGCTTTCTTT
CDR3: CASSSTGGLAEAFF

size: NA
V: TRBV7-3
J: TRBJ2-5
D: TRBD2
DNA: TGTGCCAGCAGCATGAAGCGGGGGGTGGAAGAGACCCAGTACTTC
CDR3: CASSMKRGVEETQYF

size: once
V: TRBV6-6
J: TRBJ1-3
D: NA
DNA: TGTGCCAGCAGTTGGGACACCTCTGGAAACACCATATATTTT
CDR3: CASSWDTSGNTIYF

size: NA
V: TRBV6-5
J: TRBJ2-2
D: NA
DNA: TGTGCCAGCGGGCAGACGAACACCGGGGAGCTGTTTTTT
CDR3: CASGQTNTGELFF

size: NA
V: TRBV6-1
J: TRBJ2-5
D: TRBD2
DNA: TGTGCCAGCAGTGAAATGGCGGGGGAGAGAGAGACCCAGTACTTC
CDR3: CASSEMAGERETQYF

size: NA
V: TRBV4-1
J: TRBJ2-7
D: NA
DNA: TGCGCCAGCAGCCAAGGGAACGAGCAGTACTTC
CDR3: CASSQGNEQYF

size: once
V: TRBV7-6
J: TRBJ2-7
D: TRBD1
DNA: TGTGCCAGCAGCCTCGGGACAGGACCATACGAGCAGTACTTC
CDR3: CASSLGTGPYEQYF

size: NA
V: TRBV27
J: TRBJ1-2
D: NA
DNA: TGTGCCAGCAGTCCCATTTCACAGGGAACGGCGGGCTACACCTTC
CDR3: CASSPISQGTAGYTF